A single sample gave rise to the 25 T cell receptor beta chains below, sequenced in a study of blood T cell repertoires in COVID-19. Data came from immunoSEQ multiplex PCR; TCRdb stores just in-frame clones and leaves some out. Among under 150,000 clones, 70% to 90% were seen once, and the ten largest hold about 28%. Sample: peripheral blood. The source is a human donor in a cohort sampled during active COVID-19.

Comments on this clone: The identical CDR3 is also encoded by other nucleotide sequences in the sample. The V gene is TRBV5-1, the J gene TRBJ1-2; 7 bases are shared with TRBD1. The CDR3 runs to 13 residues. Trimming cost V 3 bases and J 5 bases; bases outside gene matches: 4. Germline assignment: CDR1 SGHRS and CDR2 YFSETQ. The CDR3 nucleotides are TGCGCCAGCAGCTCTACAGGGGATTATGGCTACACCTTC. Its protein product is CASSSTGDYGYTF.

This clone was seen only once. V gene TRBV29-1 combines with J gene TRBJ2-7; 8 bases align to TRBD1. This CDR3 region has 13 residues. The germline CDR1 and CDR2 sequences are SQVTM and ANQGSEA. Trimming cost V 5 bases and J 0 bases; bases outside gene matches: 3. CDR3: CSVSGQVSYEQYF. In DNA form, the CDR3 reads TGCAGCGTTTCGGGACAGGTCTCCTACGAGCAGTACTTC.

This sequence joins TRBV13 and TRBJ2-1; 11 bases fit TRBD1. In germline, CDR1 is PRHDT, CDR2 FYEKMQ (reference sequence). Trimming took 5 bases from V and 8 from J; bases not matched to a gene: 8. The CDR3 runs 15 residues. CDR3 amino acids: CASSARDRGVDEQFF. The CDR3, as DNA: TGTGCCAGCAGCGCCAGGGACAGGGGGGTAGATGAGCAGTTCTTC. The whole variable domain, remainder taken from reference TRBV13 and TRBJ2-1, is AAGVIQSPRHLIKEKRETATLKCYPIPRHDTVYWYQQGPGQDPQFLISFYEKMQSDKGSIPDRFSAQQFSDYHSELNMSSLELGDSALYFCASSARDRGVDEQFFGPGTRLTVL.

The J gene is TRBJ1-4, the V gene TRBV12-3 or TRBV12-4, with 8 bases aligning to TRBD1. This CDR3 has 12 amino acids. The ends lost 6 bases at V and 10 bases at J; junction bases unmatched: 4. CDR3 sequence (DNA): TGTGCCAGCAGCGAGGACAGGGTAAAACTGTTTTTT. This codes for CASSEDRVKLFF.

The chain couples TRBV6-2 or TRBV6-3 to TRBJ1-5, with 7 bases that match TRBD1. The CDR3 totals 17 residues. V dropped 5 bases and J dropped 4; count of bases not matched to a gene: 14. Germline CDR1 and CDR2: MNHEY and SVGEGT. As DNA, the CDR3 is TGTGCCAGCAGTAAAAACCTTAGGACAGGAGGGAATCAGCCCCAGCATTTT. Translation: CASSKNLRTGGNQPQHF.

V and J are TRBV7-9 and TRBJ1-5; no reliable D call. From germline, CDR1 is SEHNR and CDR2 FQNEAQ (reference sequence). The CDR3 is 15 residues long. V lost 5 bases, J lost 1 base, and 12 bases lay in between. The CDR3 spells CASSPDAGSNQPQHF. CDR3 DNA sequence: TGTGCCAGCAGCCCGGACGCGGGAAGCAATCAGCCCCAGCATTTT. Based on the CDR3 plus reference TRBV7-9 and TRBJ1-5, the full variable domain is DTGVSQNPRHKITKRGQNVTFRCDPISEHNRLYWYRQTLGQGPEFLTYFQNEAQLEKSRLLSDRFSAERPKGSFSTLEIQRTEQGDSAMYLCASSPDAGSNQPQHFGDGTRLSIL.

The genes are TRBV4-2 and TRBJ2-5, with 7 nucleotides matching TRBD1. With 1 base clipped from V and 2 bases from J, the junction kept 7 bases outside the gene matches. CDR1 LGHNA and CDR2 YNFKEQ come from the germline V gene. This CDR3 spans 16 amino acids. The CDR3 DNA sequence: TGTGCCAGCAGCCAAGTGGAACGACAGGGTCAAGAGACCCAGTACTTC. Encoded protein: CASSQVERQGQETQYF.

The CDR3 nucleotides read TGCAGCGTCGGGGGACAGGGGCGTGAAGCTTTCTTT. Protein: CSVGGQGREAFF. This chain connects TRBV29-1 to TRBJ1-1; 10 positions match TRBD1. Germline assignment: CDR1 SQVTM and CDR2 ANQGSEA. The CDR3 loop spans 12 amino acids. V trimming: 6 bases; J trimming: 7 bases; junction bases outside the gene matches: 5.

The CDR3 coding sequence is TGCGCCAGCAGCTTGGATGGCCAGGGCAATCAGCCCCAGCATTTT. It translates to CASSLDGQGNQPQHF. The rearrangement joins TRBV5-1 to TRBJ1-5; D not certain. Trimming cost V 0 bases and J 2 bases, with 9 bases left between them. Germline lookup yields CDR1 SGHRS and CDR2 YFSETQ. This CDR3 has 15 residues. Complete variable domain (other parts from reference TRBV5-1 and TRBJ1-5): KAGVTQTPRYLIKTRGQQVTLSCSPISGHRSVSWYQQTPGQGLQFLFEYFSETQRNKGNFPGRFSGRQFSNSRSEMNVSTLELGDSALYLCASSLDGQGNQPQHFGDGTRLSIL.

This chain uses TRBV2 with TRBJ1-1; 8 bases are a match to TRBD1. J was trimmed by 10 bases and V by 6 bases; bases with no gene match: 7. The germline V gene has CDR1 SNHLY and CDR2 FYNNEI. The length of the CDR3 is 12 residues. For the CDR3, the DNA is TGTGCCAGCAGGCCCAGGGGGCTACGAGCTTTCTTT. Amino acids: CASRPRGLRAFF.

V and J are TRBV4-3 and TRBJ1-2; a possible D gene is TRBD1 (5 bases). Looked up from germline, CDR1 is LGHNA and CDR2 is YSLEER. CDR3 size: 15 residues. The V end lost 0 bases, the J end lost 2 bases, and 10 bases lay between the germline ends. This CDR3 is CASSQDPTVNYGYTF. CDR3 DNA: TGCGCCAGCAGCCAAGATCCGACAGTAAACTATGGCTACACCTTC.

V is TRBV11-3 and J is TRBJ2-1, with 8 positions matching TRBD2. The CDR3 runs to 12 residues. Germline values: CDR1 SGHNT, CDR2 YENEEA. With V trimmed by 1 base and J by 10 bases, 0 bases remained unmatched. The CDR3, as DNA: TGTGCCAGCAGCTTAGGACTAGCGGAGCAGTTCTTC. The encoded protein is CASSLGLAEQFF.

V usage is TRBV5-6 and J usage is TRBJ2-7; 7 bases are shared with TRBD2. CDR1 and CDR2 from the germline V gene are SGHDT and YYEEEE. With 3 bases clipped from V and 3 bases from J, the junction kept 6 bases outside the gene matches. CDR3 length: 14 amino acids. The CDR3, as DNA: TGTGCCAGCAGCTCCGGGACTAAAGACTACGAGCAGTACTTC. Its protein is CASSSGTKDYEQYF.

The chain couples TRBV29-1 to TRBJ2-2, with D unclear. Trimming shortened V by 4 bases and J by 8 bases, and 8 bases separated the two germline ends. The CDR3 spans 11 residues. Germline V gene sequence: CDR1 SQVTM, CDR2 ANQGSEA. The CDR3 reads CSVGGRGELFF. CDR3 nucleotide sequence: TGCAGCGTTGGAGGTCGAGGGGAGCTGTTTTTT.

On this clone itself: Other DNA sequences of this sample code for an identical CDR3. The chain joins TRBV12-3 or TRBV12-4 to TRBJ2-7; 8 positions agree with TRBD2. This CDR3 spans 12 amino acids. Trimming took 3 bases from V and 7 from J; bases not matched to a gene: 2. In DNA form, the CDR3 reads TGTGCCAGCAGTTTCGGGGGGGGAGAGCAGTACTTC. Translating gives CASSFGGGEQYF.

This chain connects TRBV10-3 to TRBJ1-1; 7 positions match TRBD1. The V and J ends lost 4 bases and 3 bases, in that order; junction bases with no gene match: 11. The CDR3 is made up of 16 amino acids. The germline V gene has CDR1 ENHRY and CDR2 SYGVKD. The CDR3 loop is CAISGKTGAGDTEAFF. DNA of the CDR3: TGTGCCATCAGTGGGAAAACAGGGGCTGGGGACACTGAAGCTTTCTTT.

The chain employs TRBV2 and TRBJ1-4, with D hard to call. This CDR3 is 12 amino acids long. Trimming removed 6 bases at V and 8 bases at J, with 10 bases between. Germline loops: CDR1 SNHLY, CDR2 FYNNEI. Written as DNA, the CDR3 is TGTGCCAGCAGGCCAGGTGTGGAAAAACTGTTTTTT. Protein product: CASRPGVEKLFF.

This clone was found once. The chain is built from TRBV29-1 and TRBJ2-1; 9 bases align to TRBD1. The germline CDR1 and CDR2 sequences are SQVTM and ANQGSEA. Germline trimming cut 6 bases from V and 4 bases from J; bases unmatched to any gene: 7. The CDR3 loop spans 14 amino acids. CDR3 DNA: TGCAGCGTCAAGCCGGGACAGGGTTACAATGAGCAGTTCTTC. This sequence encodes CSVKPGQGYNEQFF.

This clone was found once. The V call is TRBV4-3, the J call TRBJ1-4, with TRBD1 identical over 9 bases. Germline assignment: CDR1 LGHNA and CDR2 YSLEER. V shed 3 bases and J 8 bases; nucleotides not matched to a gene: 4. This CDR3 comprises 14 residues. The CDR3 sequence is CASSQGQGGEKLFF. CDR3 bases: TGCGCCAGCAGCCAGGGACAGGGCGGGGAAAAACTGTTTTTT.

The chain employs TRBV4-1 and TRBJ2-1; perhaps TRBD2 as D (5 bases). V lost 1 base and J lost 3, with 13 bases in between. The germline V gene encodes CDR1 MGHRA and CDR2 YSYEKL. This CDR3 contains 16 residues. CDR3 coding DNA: TGCGCCAGCAGCCAAGGGGCAGCGGTGGGCTACAATGAGCAGTTCTTC. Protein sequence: CASSQGAAVGYNEQFF.

CDR3 in DNA: TGTGCCAGCAGTACTCTAGCGGGGGAGTACTTC. It codes for CASSTLAGEYF. The V call is TRBV2, the J call TRBJ2-4, with TRBD2 matching 10 bases. The V segment lost 5 bases and the J segment 14 bases; nucleotides outside the gene matches: 3. The CDR3 has 11 residues. Germline lookup yields CDR1 SNHLY and CDR2 FYNNEI.

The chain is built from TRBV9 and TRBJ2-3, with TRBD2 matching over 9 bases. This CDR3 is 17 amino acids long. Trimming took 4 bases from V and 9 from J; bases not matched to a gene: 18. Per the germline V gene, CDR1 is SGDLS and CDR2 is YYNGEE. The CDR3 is CASSPPVAGASPRTQYF. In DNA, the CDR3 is TGTGCCAGCAGCCCCCCGGTAGCGGGGGCCTCCCCACGGACGCAGTATTTT.

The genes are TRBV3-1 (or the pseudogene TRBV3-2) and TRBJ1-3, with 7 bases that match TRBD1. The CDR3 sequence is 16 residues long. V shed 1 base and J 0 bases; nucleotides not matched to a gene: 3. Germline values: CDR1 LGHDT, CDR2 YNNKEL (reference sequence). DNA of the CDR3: TGTGCCAGCAGCCAAGTACAGGGGTTCTCTGGAAACACCATATATTTT. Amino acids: CASSQVQGFSGNTIYF.

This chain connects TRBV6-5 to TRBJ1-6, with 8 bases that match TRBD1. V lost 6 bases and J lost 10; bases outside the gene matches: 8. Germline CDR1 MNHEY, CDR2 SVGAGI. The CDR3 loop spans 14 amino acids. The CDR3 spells CASSPGGYGSPLHF. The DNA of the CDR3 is TGTGCCAGCAGCCCAGGGGGCTATGGGTCACCCCTCCACTTT.

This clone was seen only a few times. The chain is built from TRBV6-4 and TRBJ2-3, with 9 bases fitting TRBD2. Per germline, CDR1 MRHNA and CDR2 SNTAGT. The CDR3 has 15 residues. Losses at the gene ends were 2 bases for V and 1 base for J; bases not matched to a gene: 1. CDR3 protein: CASSDASGGTDTQYF. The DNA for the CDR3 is TGTGCCAGCAGTGACGCTAGCGGGGGCACAGATACGCAGTATTTT.